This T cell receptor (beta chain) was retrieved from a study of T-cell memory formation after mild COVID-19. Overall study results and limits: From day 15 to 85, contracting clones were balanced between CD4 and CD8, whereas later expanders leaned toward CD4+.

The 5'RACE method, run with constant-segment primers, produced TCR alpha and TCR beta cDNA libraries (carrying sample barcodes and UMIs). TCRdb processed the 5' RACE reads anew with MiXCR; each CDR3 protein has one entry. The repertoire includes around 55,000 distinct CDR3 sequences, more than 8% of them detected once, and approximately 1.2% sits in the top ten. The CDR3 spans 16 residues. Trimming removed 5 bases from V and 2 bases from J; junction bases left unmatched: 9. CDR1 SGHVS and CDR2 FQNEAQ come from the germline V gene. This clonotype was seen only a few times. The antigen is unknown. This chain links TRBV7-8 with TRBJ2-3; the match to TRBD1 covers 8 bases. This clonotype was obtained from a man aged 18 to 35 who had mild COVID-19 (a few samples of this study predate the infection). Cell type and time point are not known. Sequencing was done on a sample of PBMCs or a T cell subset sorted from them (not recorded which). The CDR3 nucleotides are TGTGCCAGCAGCCCGAGGACAGGGATAAACACAGATACGCAGTATTTT. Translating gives CASSPRTGINTDTQYF.